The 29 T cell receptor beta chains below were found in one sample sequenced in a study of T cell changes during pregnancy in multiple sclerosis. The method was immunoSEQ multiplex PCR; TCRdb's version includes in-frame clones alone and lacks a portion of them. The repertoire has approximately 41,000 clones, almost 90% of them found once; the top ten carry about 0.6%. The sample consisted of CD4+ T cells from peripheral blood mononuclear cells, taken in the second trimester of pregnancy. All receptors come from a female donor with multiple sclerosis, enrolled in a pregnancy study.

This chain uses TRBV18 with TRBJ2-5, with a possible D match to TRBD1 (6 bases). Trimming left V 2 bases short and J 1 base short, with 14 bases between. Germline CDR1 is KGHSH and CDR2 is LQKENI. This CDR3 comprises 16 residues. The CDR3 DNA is TGTGCCAGCTCACCATTGACAGGCGCTCTCCAAGAGACCCAGTACTTC. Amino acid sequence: CASSPLTGALQETQYF.

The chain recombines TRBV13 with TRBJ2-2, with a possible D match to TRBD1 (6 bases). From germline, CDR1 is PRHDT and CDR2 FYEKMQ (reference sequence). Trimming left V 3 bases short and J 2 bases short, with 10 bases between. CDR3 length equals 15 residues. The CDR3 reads CASSFGTPNTGELFF. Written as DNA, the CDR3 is TGTGCCAGCAGCTTCGGGACACCCAACACCGGGGAGCTGTTTTTT.

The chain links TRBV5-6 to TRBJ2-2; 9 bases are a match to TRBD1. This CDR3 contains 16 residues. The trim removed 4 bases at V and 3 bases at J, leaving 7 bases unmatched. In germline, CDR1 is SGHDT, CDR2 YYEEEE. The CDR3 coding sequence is TGTGCCAGCAGCAGAGGACAGGGGCGCTACACCGGGGAGCTGTTTTTT. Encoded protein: CASSRGQGRYTGELFF.

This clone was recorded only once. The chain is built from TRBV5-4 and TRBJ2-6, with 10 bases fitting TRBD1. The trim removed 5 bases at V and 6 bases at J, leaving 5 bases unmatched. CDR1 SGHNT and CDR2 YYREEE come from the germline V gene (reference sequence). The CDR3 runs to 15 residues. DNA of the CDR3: TGTGCCAGCAGACAAGGGACAGGGGAGGCCAACGTCCTGACTTTC. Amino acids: CASRQGTGEANVLTF.

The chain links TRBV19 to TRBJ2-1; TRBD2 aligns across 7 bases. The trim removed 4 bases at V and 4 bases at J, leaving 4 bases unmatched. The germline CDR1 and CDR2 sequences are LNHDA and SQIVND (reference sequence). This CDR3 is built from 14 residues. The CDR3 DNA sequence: TGTGCCAGTAGTAGTAGCGGGCAATACAATGAGCAGTTCTTC. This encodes CASSSSGQYNEQFF.

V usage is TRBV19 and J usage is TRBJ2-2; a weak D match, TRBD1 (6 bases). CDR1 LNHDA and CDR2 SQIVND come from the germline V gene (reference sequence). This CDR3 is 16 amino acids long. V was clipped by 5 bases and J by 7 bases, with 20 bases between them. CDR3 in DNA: TGTGCCAGTAGTTCAACCGCAGGGGCACGAGGCGGGGAGCTGTTTTTT. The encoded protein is CASSSTAGARGGELFF. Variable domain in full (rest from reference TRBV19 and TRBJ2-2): DGGITQSPKYLFRKEGQNVTLSCEQNLNHDAMYWYRQDPGQGLRLIYYSQIVNDFQKGDIAEGYSVSREKKESFPLTVTSAQKNPTAFYLCASSSTAGARGGELFFGEGSRLTVL.

The CDR3 sequence is CASSPGGWLGELFF. CDR3 nucleotide sequence: TGTGCCAGTAGTCCGGGAGGTTGGCTCGGGGAGCTGTTTTTT. This rearrangement joins TRBV19 to TRBJ2-2; 7 nucleotides match TRBD2. CDR1 is LNHDA and CDR2 is SQIVND in the germline V gene (reference sequence). Germline trimming cut 5 bases from V and 7 bases from J; bases unmatched to any gene: 7. The CDR3 spans 14 residues.

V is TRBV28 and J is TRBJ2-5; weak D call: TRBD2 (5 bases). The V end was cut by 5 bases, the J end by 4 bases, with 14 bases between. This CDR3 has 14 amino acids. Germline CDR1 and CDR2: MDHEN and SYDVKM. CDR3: CASSLGVLRETQYF. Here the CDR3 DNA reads TGTGCCAGCAGTCTCGGGGTTCTTCGAGAGACCCAGTACTTC.

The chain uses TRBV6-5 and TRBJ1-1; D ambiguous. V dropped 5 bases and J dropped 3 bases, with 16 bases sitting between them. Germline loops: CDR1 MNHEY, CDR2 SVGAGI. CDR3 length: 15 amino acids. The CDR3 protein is CASSRNSPGDTEAFF. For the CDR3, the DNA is TGTGCCAGCAGTCGCAACTCTCCGGGAGACACTGAAGCTTTCTTT.

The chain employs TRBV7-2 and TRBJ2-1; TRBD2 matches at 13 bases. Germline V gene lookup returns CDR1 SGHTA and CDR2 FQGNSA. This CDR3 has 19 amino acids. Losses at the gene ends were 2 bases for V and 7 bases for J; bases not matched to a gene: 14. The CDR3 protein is CASSLPNHRTSGSLNEQFF. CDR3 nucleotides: TGTGCCAGCAGCTTACCTAACCACCGGACTAGCGGGAGTCTTAATGAGCAGTTCTTC.

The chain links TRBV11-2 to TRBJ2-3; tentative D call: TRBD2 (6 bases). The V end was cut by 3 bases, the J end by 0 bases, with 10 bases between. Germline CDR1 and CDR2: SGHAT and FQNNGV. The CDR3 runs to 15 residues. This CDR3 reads CASSFSGSSTDTQYF. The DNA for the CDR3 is TGTGCCAGCAGCTTCAGCGGGTCGAGCACAGATACGCAGTATTTT.

The CDR3 nucleotides read TGTGCCAGCAGCTCCGGGACTCTTCAAGAGACCCAGTACTTC. Its translation is CASSSGTLQETQYF. J is TRBJ2-5 and V is TRBV5-4, with D possibly being TRBD2 (6 bases). CDR3 length: 14 amino acids. The germline V gene has CDR1 SGHNT and CDR2 YYREEE (reference sequence). V gave up 3 bases and J gave up 2 bases, with 11 bases separating them.

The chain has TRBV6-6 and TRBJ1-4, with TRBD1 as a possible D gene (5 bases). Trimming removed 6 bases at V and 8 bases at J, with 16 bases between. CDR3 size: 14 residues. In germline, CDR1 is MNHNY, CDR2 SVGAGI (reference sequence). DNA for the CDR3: TGTGCCAGCAGCCAGGGAAGGGGAAGGGAAAAACTGTTTTTT. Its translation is CASSQGRGREKLFF.

CDR3 in amino acids: CASTREDRVAFF. CDR3 bases: TGTGCCAGTACCCGAGAGGACAGGGTTGCTTTCTTT. The chain joins TRBV19 to TRBJ1-1, with TRBD1 matching 8 bases. V dropped 7 bases and J dropped 11; count of bases not matched to a gene: 9. The germline CDR1 and CDR2 sequences are LNHDA and SQIVND (reference sequence). This CDR3 is 12 amino acids long.

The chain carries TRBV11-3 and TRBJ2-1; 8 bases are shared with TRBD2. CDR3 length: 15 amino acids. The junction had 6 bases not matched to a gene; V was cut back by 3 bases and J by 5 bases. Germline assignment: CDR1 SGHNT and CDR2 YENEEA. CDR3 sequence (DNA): TGTGCCAGCAGCTTGGGGACTAGACTCGACAATGAGCAGTTCTTC. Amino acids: CASSLGTRLDNEQFF.

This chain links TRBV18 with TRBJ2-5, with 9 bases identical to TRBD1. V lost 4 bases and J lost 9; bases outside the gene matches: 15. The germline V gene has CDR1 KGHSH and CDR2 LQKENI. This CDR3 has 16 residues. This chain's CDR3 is CASSLNPGQGGRAQYF. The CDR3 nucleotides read TGTGCCAGCTCACTGAATCCGGGACAGGGCGGAAGGGCCCAGTACTTC.

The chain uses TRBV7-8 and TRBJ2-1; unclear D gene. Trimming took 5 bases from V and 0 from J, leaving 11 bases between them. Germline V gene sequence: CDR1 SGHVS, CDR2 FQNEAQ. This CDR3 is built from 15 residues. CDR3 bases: TGTGCCAGCAGCCCAGGCCCTTTCTCCTACAATGAGCAGTTCTTC. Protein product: CASSPGPFSYNEQFF.

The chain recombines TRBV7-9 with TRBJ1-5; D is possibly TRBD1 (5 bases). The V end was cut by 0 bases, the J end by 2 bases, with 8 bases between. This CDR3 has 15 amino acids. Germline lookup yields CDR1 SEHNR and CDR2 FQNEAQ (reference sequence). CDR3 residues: CASSLAGAGNQPQHF. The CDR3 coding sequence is TGTGCCAGCAGCTTAGCAGGGGCAGGCAATCAGCCCCAGCATTTT.

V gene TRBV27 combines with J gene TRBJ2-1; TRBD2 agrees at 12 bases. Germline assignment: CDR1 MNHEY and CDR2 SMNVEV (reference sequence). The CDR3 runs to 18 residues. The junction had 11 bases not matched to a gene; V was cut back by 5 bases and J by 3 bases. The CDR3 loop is CASSAKGPGLAGYNEQFF. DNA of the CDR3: TGTGCCAGCAGTGCAAAGGGGCCGGGACTAGCGGGCTACAATGAGCAGTTCTTC.

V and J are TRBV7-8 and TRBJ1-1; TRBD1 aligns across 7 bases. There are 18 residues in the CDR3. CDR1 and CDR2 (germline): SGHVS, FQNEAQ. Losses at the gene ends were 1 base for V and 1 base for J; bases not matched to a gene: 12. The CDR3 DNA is TGTGCCAGCAGCTTAGTGTTGGACAGGAGCCGTCAGAACACTGAAGCTTTCTTT. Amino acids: CASSLVLDRSRQNTEAFF.

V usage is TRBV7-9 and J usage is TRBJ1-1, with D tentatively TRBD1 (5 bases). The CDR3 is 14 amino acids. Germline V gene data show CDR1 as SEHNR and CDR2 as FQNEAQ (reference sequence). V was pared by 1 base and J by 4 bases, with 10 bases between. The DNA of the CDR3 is TGTGCCAGCAGCTTAGAGGGGTGGAGCACTGAAGCTTTCTTT. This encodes CASSLEGWSTEAFF. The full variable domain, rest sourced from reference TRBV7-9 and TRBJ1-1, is DTGVSQNPRHKITKRGQNVTFRCDPISEHNRLYWYRQTLGQGPEFLTYFQNEAQLEKSRLLSDRFSAERPKGSFSTLEIQRTEQGDSAMYLCASSLEGWSTEAFFGQGTRLTVV.

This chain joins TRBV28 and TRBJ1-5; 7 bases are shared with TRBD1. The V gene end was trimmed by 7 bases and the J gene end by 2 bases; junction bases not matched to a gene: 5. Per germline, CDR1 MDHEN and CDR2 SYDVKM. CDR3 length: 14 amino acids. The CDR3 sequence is CASIIQGGNQPQHF. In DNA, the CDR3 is TGTGCCAGCATTATCCAGGGGGGCAATCAGCCCCAGCATTTT.

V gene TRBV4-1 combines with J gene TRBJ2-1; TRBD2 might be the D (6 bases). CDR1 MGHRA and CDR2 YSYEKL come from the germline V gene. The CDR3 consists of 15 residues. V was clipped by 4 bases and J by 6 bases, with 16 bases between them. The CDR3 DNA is TGCGCCAGCAGCCCTTATAGCGGAGTGGGCAATGAGCAGTTCTTC. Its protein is CASSPYSGVGNEQFF.

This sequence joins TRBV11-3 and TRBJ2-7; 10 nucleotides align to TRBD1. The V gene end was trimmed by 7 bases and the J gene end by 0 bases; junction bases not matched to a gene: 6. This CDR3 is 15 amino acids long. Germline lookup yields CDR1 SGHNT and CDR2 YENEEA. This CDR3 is CASKDRGGPSYEQYF. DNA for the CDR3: TGTGCCAGCAAGGACAGGGGGGGCCCCTCCTACGAGCAGTACTTC.

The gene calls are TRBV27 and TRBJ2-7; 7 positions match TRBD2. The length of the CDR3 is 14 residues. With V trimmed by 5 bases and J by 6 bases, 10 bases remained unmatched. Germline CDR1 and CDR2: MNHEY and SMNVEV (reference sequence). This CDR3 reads CASSPAGDGREQYF. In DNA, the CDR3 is TGTGCCAGCAGTCCGGCGGGAGACGGGCGCGAGCAGTACTTC.

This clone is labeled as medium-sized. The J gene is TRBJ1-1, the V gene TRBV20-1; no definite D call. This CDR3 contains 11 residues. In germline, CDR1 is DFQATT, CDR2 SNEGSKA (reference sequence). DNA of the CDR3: TGCAGAGCGGCAGGGAACACTGAAGCTTTCTTT. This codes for CRAAGNTEAFF.

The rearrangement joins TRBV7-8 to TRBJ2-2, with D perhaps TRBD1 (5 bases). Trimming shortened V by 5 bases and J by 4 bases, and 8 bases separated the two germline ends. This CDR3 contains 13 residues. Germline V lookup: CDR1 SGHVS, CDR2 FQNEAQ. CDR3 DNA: TGTGCCAGCAGCGCCCAGGGCACCGGGGAGCTGTTTTTT. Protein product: CASSAQGTGELFF.

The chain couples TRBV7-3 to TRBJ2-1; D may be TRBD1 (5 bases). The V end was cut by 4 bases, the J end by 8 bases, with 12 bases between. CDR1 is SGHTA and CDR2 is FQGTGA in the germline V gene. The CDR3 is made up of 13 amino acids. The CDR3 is CASSSIQGYEQFF. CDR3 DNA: TGTGCCAGCAGCTCGATTCAGGGATATGAGCAGTTCTTC.

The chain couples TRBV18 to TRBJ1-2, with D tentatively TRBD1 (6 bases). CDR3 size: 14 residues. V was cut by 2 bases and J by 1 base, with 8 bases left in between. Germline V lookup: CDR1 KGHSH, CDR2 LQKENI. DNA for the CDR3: TGTGCCAGCTCACCAGGACAGTTTAACTATGGCTACACCTTC. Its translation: CASSPGQFNYGYTF. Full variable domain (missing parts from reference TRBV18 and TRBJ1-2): NAGVMQNPRHLVRRRGQEARLRCSPMKGHSHVYWYRQLPEEGLKFMVYLQKENIIDESGMPKERFSAEFPKEGPSILRIQQVVRGDSAAYFCASSPGQFNYGYTFGSGTRLTVV.